Listed below are T cell receptor beta chains from one sample, sequenced in a study of cytomegalovirus exposure and HLA in healthy donors. TCRdb's table, derived via immunoSEQ multiplex PCR, lists solely in-frame clones and lacks some. The sample includes 40,000 to 50,000 clones. Source material: PBMCs. All receptors derive from a man aged 25 to 40 in good health and CMV-seronegative. Both conserved end residues are part of each CDR3. D genes are given only for firm matches.

TRBJ2-4 | TRBV23-1 | . | CASSPRADPLIRAKNIQYF | TGCGCCAGCAGCCCCCGAGCGGATCCACTGATCCGAGCCAAAAACATTCAGTACTTC
TRBJ2-1 | TRBV7-6 | TRBD2 | CASSLGASGPSDEQFF | TGTGCCAGCAGCTTAGGGGCTAGCGGGCCCAGCGATGAGCAGTTCTTC
TRBJ1-6 | TRBV5-1 | . | CASSLDGRRKGNSPLHF | TGCGCCAGCAGCTTGGATGGGCGAAGAAAAGGTAATTCACCCCTCCACTTT
TRBJ2-7 | TRBV4-3 | . | CASSPRVGTYEQYF | TGCGCCAGCAGCCCCAGGGTGGGGACCTACGAGCAGTACTTC
TRBJ2-5 | TRBV9 | TRBD2 | CASSTQAGVSQETQYF | TGTGCCAGCAGCACACAAGCGGGAGTAAGCCAAGAGACCCAGTACTTC
TRBJ2-1 | TRBV4-1 | TRBD2 | CASRLTSGSFDEQFF | TGCGCCAGCAGGCTGACTAGCGGGAGTTTCGATGAGCAGTTCTTC
TRBJ1-6 | TRBV5-1 | TRBD1 | CASSFGQGSDSPLHF | TGCGCCAGCAGCTTCGGACAGGGGTCCGATTCACCCCTCCACTTT
TRBJ2-1 | TRBV9 | TRBD2 | CASSVMASGRDEQFF | TGTGCCAGCAGCGTAATGGCTAGCGGACGGGATGAGCAGTTCTTC
TRBJ2-5 | TRBV5-1 | . | CASSIGAGGETQYF | TGCGCCAGCAGCATCGGGGCTGGGGGGGAGACCCAGTACTTC
TRBJ1-2 | TRBV29-1 | TRBD1 | CSVGTGGAYGYTF | TGCAGCGTTGGGACAGGGGGCGCCTATGGCTACACCTTC
TRBJ1-5 | TRBV6-6 | . | CASAPPAGPQHF | TGTGCCAGTGCCCCCCCGGCGGGGCCCCAGCATTTT
TRBJ1-1 | TRBV4-1 | . | CASSQWGTNTEAFF | TGCGCCAGCAGCCAGTGGGGCACGAACACTGAAGCTTTCTTT
TRBJ2-7 | TRBV6-1 | . | CASRVEFAYEQYF | TGTGCCAGCAGGGTTGAGTTTGCCTACGAGCAGTACTTC
TRBJ2-2 | TRBV5-1 | . | CASSLLHGMPTGELFF | TGCGCCAGCAGCTTACTCCACGGGATGCCCACCGGGGAGCTGTTTTTT
TRBJ1-2 | TRBV11-2 | TRBD1 | CASSSAGTGNYGYTF | TGTGCCAGCAGCTCCGCCGGGACAGGCAACTATGGCTACACCTTC
TRBJ2-5 | TRBV19 | TRBD2 | CASKGGGGGRETQYF | TGTGCCAGTAAGGGAGGCGGGGGAGGAAGAGAGACCCAGTACTTC
TRBJ2-7 | TRBV5-6 | TRBD2 | CASSGLGLAGTLEQYF | TGTGCCAGCAGCGGACTGGGACTAGCGGGGACTCTCGAGCAGTACTTC
TRBJ1-2 | TRBV5-6 | . | CASSLVVARPSKGYTF | TGTGCCAGCAGCTTGGTGGTGGCCAGGCCATCCAAGGGCTACACCTTC
TRBJ2-7 | TRBV4-1 | TRBD2 | CASSQDSGRVSEQYF | TGCGCCAGCAGCCAAGATAGCGGGAGGGTATCCGAGCAGTACTTC
TRBJ2-7 | TRBV11-3 | TRBD1 | CASSLGTGHGAYEQYF | TGTGCCAGCAGTTTAGGGACAGGCCACGGGGCCTACGAGCAGTACTTC
TRBJ1-1 | TRBV4-2 | . | CASSQGAQFTEAFF | TGTGCCAGCAGCCAGGGAGCTCAATTCACTGAAGCTTTCTTT
TRBJ2-7 | TRBV30 | . | CAWSVGIGDTAYEQYF | TGTGCCTGGAGTGTAGGGATCGGGGACACCGCCTACGAGCAGTACTTC
TRBJ2-5 | TRBV5-1 | . | CASSLMSGVAETQYF | TGCGCCAGCAGCTTGATGTCGGGAGTGGCGGAGACCCAGTACTTC
TRBJ2-1 | TRBV30 | TRBD1 | CAWGGTGNEQFF | TGTGCCTGGGGAGGGACAGGCAATGAGCAGTTCTTC
TRBJ1-2 | TRBV5-8 | . | CASSFRKYGYTF | TGTGCCAGCAGCTTCAGAAAGTATGGCTACACCTTC
TRBJ2-1 | TRBV5-1 | TRBD2 | CASSLEVLAGGGEQFF | TGCGCCAGCAGCTTGGAGGTTCTAGCGGGAGGGGGTGAGCAGTTCTTC
TRBJ2-7 | TRBV6-1 | TRBD2 | CASRPGGLDEQYF | TGTGCCAGCAGACCGGGAGGGCTCGACGAGCAGTACTTC
TRBJ1-1 | TRBV19 | . | CASNSRYSWEFQGLTEAFF | TGTGCCAGTAACTCCCGATATAGTTGGGAGTTTCAGGGGTTGACTGAAGCTTTCTTT
TRBJ1-2 | TRBV27 | . | CASSFGQNYGYTF | TGTGCCAGCAGTTTCGGACAGAACTATGGCTACACCTTC
TRBJ1-1 | TRBV13 | . | CASSFGQGGTEAFF | TGTGCCAGCAGCTTTGGGCAGGGAGGCACTGAAGCTTTCTTT
TRBJ1-1 | TRBV30 | . | CAWSVLLQNTEAFF | TGTGCCTGGAGTGTACTGTTGCAGAACACTGAAGCTTTCTTT
TRBJ2-2 | TRBV5-1 | TRBD2 | CASSLGLAATGELFF | TGCGCCAGCAGCTTGGGACTAGCCGCCACCGGGGAGCTGTTTTTT
TRBJ2-1 | TRBV5-1 | TRBD2 | CASSLEPAGANNEQFF | TGCGCCAGCAGCTTGGAGCCCGCGGGAGCGAATAATGAGCAGTTCTTC
TRBJ1-2 | TRBV7-2 | . | CASSLVGRRTTNYGYTF | TGTGCCAGCAGCTTAGTAGGGCGTCGGACTACTAACTATGGCTACACCTTC
TRBJ1-1 | TRBV30 | TRBD1 | CAWEDRAGTEAFF | TGTGCCTGGGAAGACAGGGCCGGGACTGAAGCTTTCTTT
TRBJ2-5 | TRBV30 | TRBD2 | CAWSVKVGLAVSETQYF | TGTGCCTGGAGTGTAAAAGTGGGACTAGCGGTGTCAGAGACCCAGTACTTC
TRBJ1-2 | TRBV29-1 | TRBD1 | CSVEGQGVRGYTF | TGCAGCGTTGAGGGGCAGGGGGTGCGTGGCTACACCTTC
TRBJ2-7 | TRBV6-6 | TRBD1 | CASSYVGGPPDEQYF | TGTGCCAGCAGTTACGTAGGGGGCCCACCAGACGAGCAGTACTTC
TRBJ2-5 | TRBV10-1 | TRBD1 | CASSRGLPSCPRETQYF | TGCGCCAGCAGCAGGGGGTTACCTTCATGCCCCAGAGAGACCCAGTACTTC
TRBJ2-7 | TRBV4-3 | . | CASSQDRRGLYEQYF | TGCGCCAGCAGCCAGGACCGGAGAGGGCTCTACGAGCAGTACTTC
TRBJ1-1 | TRBV14 | . | CASSQEGPYKGTEAFF | TGTGCCAGCAGCCAAGAGGGGCCTTATAAAGGCACTGAAGCTTTCTTT
TRBJ1-1 | TRBV5-1 | . | CASSPGLGNTEAFF | TGCGCCAGCAGCCCCGGACTGGGGAACACTGAAGCTTTCTTT
TRBJ1-2 | TRBV5-1 | TRBD1 | CASRAGTGMNYGYTF | TGCGCCAGCAGGGCCGGGACAGGGATGAATTATGGCTACACCTTC
TRBJ1-2 | TRBV6-1 | . | CASSEPGASYGYTF | TGTGCCAGCAGTGAACCAGGGGCGAGCTATGGCTACACCTTC
TRBJ1-1 | TRBV14 | . | CASSPFVGGEAFF | TGTGCCAGCAGCCCTTTCGTAGGGGGTGAAGCTTTCTTT
TRBJ1-1 | TRBV30 | . | CAWGPGRTEAFF | TGTGCCTGGGGTCCAGGGCGTACTGAAGCTTTCTTT
TRBJ2-3 | TRBV7-9 | . | CASSLVLEGDTQYF | TGTGCCAGCAGCTTAGTCCTAGAGGGAGATACGCAGTATTTT
TRBJ1-2 | TRBV7-2 | . | CASSGRGQPRGYTF | TGTGCCAGCAGCGGAAGGGGCCAGCCGAGGGGCTACACCTTC
TRBJ2-1 | TRBV4-3 | TRBD1 | CASSQDPGGIYNEQFF | TGCGCCAGCAGCCAAGATCCAGGGGGCATCTACAATGAGCAGTTCTTC
TRBJ1-1 | TRBV9 | . | CASSVGAQNTEAFF | TGTGCCAGCAGCGTAGGGGCGCAGAACACTGAAGCTTTCTTT
TRBJ2-3 | TRBV4-2 | TRBD2 | CASSQDRSGGVGYTQYF | TGTGCCAGCAGCCAAGATCGGAGCGGGGGGGTTGGTTATACGCAGTATTTT